Listed below are T cell receptor beta chains from one sample, sequenced in a study of blood T cell repertoires in COVID-19. Sequencing used immunoSEQ multiplex PCR; TCRdb keeps in-frame clones, though not all of them. The repertoire holds hundreds of thousands of clones, with approximately 86% as singletons. The sequenced material came from peripheral blood. These receptors were taken from a woman aged 60 to 75 who had recovered from COVID-19. CDR3s leave out the opening cysteine and the closing phenylalanine or tryptophan. Fields, in order: J gene, V gene, clone size, CDR3 protein. Expanded clones get a size class; other rows say once, few or many, or leave the size out.

j_call: TRBJ2-2
v_call: TRBV24-1
clone_size: NA
cdr3_aa: ATSDPGGPRTGELF

j_call: TRBJ2-1
v_call: TRBV28
clone_size: NA
cdr3_aa: ASGTDKYNEQF

j_call: TRBJ2-2
v_call: TRBV11-2
clone_size: few
cdr3_aa: ASSLRGAGGSGELF

j_call: TRBJ1-2
v_call: TRBV18
clone_size: NA
cdr3_aa: ASSQQGAGGYT

j_call: TRBJ1-5
v_call: TRBV19
clone_size: NA
cdr3_aa: ASDRDIYSNQPQH

j_call: TRBJ1-1
v_call: TRBV4-3
clone_size: NA
cdr3_aa: ASSHTGLLVAF

j_call: TRBJ1-5
v_call: TRBV18
clone_size: NA
cdr3_aa: ASSPDGDQPQH

j_call: TRBJ2-7
v_call: TRBV11-2
clone_size: NA
cdr3_aa: ASSLDMGQGPSYEQY

j_call: TRBJ2-7
v_call: TRBV18
clone_size: NA
cdr3_aa: ASSAGTGYEQY

j_call: TRBJ2-3
v_call: TRBV19
clone_size: few
cdr3_aa: ASSKLGGQSTDTQY

j_call: TRBJ1-3
v_call: TRBV14
clone_size: NA
cdr3_aa: ASSQAGSGNTIY

j_call: TRBJ2-5
v_call: TRBV9
clone_size: once
cdr3_aa: ASSTGIQETQY

j_call: TRBJ1-2
v_call: TRBV19
clone_size: NA
cdr3_aa: ASTGQGIMSLGYT

j_call: TRBJ1-1
v_call: TRBV29-1
clone_size: NA
cdr3_aa: SVSDRGNTEAF

j_call: TRBJ1-2
v_call: TRBV5-1
clone_size: NA
cdr3_aa: ASSFRGHSLNYGYT

j_call: TRBJ1-1
v_call: TRBV3-1/TRBV3-2
clone_size: few
cdr3_aa: ASSQAERVETKYFNTEAF

j_call: TRBJ2-3
v_call: TRBV7-3
clone_size: NA
cdr3_aa: ASSLQGAVSTDTQY

j_call: TRBJ1-2
v_call: TRBV27
clone_size: once
cdr3_aa: ASRGTGGLGYT

j_call: TRBJ2-1
v_call: TRBV7-9
clone_size: NA
cdr3_aa: ASSSPSGLGNEQF

j_call: TRBJ1-5
v_call: TRBV6-5
clone_size: NA
cdr3_aa: ASTLGQGNQPQH

j_call: TRBJ1-2
v_call: TRBV5-4
clone_size: NA
cdr3_aa: ASSWTGGGYGYT

j_call: TRBJ1-2
v_call: TRBV5-1
clone_size: NA
cdr3_aa: ASSLTGVNYGYT

j_call: TRBJ2-5
v_call: TRBV3-1/TRBV3-2
clone_size: NA
cdr3_aa: ASSQGRRVETQY

j_call: TRBJ2-3
v_call: TRBV13
clone_size: once
cdr3_aa: ASSLRVAGSTDTQY

j_call: TRBJ1-2
v_call: TRBV6-5
clone_size: NA
cdr3_aa: ASSPKERGIYGYT

j_call: TRBJ1-6
v_call: TRBV13
clone_size: NA
cdr3_aa: ASSLGLGVNSPLH

j_call: TRBJ2-1
v_call: TRBV15
clone_size: NA
cdr3_aa: ATSGRETYVKQF

j_call: TRBJ2-2
v_call: TRBV4-2
clone_size: NA
cdr3_aa: ASSQDPRGRYTGELF

j_call: TRBJ2-7
v_call: TRBV6-5
clone_size: NA
cdr3_aa: ASSYGGIVYEQY

j_call: TRBJ2-3
v_call: TRBV7-2
clone_size: NA
cdr3_aa: ASSFLAGARTDTQY

j_call: TRBJ2-7
v_call: TRBV5-6
clone_size: NA
cdr3_aa: ASSSPQRYYEQY

j_call: TRBJ2-7
v_call: TRBV15
clone_size: NA
cdr3_aa: ATSRFEEQY

j_call: TRBJ1-1
v_call: TRBV5-1
clone_size: NA
cdr3_aa: ASSSPMNTEAF

j_call: TRBJ2-3
v_call: TRBV28
clone_size: once
cdr3_aa: ASSLSGLAGGEVGLDTQY

j_call: TRBJ2-3
v_call: TRBV6-5
clone_size: NA
cdr3_aa: ASSRLAGGLGTQY

j_call: TRBJ1-3
v_call: TRBV5-4
clone_size: once
cdr3_aa: ASRGQNSGNTIY

j_call: TRBJ2-3
v_call: TRBV5-1
clone_size: NA
cdr3_aa: ASSWPSGAGSTDTQY

j_call: TRBJ2-7
v_call: TRBV6-5
clone_size: NA
cdr3_aa: ASSWGGPHEQY

j_call: TRBJ2-7
v_call: TRBV5-1
clone_size: once
cdr3_aa: ASSLERGLAGGNEQY

j_call: TRBJ2-7
v_call: TRBV18
clone_size: NA
cdr3_aa: ASSPPGLRALDEQY

j_call: TRBJ2-1
v_call: TRBV6-2/TRBV6-3
clone_size: once
cdr3_aa: ASSTFSRPSSSYNEQF